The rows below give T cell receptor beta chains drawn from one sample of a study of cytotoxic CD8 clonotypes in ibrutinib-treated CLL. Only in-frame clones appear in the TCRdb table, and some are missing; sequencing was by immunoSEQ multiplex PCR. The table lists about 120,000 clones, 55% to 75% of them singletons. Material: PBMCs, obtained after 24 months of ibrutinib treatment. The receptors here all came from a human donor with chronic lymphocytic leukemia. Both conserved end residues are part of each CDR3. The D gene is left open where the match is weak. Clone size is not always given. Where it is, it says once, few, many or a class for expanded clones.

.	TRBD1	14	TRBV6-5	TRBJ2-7	TGTGCCAGCAGGACCGGACAGGGGGCTAACGAGCAGTACTTC	CASRTGQGANEQYF
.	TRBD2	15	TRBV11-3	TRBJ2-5	TGTGCCAGCAGCTTAGGGGTACTCGGGGGGGAGACCCAGTACTTC	CASSLGVLGGETQYF
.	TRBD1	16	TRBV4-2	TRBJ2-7	TGTGCCAGCAGCCCCTACGGACAGGGCACGGACTACGAGCAGTACTTC	CASSPYGQGTDYEQYF
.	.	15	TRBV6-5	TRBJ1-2	TGTGCCAGCAGTTGGCGGGACTTGAGGCAGGGTGGCTACACCTTC	CASSWRDLRQGGYTF
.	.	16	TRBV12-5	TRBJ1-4	TGTGCTAGTGGTTTGCTAACCGTGGGGGCAGGAGGAAAACTGTTTTTT	CASGLLTVGAGGKLFF
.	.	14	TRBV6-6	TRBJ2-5	TGTGCCAGCAGACAGGGGAGGTCGGGGGAGACCCAGTACTTC	CASRQGRSGETQYF
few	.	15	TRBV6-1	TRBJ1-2	TGTGCCAGCAGTGAGACGGCAGGGGATGTATCGGGCTACACCTTC	CASSETAGDVSGYTF
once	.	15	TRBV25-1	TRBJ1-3	TGTGCCAGCAGGGAACAGGGCAAAACTGGAAACACCATATATTTT	CASREQGKTGNTIYF
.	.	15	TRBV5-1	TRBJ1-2	TGCGCCAGCAGCTTGGAATGGGATACTAACTATGGCTACACCTTC	CASSLEWDTNYGYTF
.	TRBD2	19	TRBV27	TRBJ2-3	TGTGCCAGCAGTAGATCAGGACTAGCGGGTACACTTAGCACAGATACGCAGTATTTT	CASSRSGLAGTLSTDTQYF
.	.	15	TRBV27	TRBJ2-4	TGTGCCAGCAGATTAACAGGACTAGCCAAAAACATTCAGTACTTC	CASRLTGLAKNIQYF
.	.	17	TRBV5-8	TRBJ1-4	TGTGCCAGCAGCAGCCTCCACTCAGGCGCAACTAATGAAAAACTGTTTTTT	CASSSLHSGATNEKLFF
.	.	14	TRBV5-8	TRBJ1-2	TGTGCCAGCAGCTTGCGGGGGGGTGGCTATGGCTACACCTTC	CASSLRGGGYGYTF
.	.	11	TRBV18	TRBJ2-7	TGTGCCAGCTCACCCAAAAGCGAGCAGTACTTC	CASSPKSEQYF
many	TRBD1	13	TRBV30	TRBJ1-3	TGTGCCTGCGACAGGGGAGGGGGAAACACCATATATTTT	CACDRGGGNTIYF
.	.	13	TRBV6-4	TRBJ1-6	TGTGCCAGCAGTGAGTCCGAGTCTTCACCCCTCCACTTT	CASSESESSPLHF
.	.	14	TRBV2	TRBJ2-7	TGTGCCAGCAGAGTCTGGCGGAGCTCCTACGAGCAGTACTTC	CASRVWRSSYEQYF
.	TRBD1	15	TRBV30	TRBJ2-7	TGTGCCTGGAGTGTAGGAGAGGGGGCGGTACACGAGCAGTACTTC	CAWSVGEGAVHEQYF
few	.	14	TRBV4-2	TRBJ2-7	TGTGCCAGCAGCCAAGATTGGGGTAGAGACGAGCAGTACTTC	CASSQDWGRDEQYF
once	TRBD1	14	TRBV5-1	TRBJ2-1	TGCGCCAGCAGCGAGGGGGGACAGGCCGAAGAGCAGTTCTTC	CASSEGGQAEEQFF
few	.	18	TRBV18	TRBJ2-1	TGTGCCAGCTCACTATCGCAGTTTGGGAAAAGCTCCTACAATGAGCAGTTCTTC	CASSLSQFGKSSYNEQFF
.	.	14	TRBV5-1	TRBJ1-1	TGCGCCAGCAGGCGACAGGTACAGGGCACTGAAGCTTTCTTT	CASRRQVQGTEAFF
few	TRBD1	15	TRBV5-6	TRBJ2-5	TGTGCCAGCAGCCTTCAGGACAGGGATCAAGAGACCCAGTACTTC	CASSLQDRDQETQYF
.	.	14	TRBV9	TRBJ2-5	TGTGCCAGCAGCGTAGGACAGAGAGAAGAGACCCAGTACTTC	CASSVGQREETQYF
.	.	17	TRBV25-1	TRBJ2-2	TGTGCCAGCTCAAAGAGACTAGGGACCGAGAACACCGGGGAGCTGTTTTTT	CASSKRLGTENTGELFF
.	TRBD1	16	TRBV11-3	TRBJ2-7	TGTGCCAGCAGCTTAGCGACACAGGGGGCGCACTACGAGCAGTACTTC	CASSLATQGAHYEQYF
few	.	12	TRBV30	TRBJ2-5	TGTGCCTGGAGTAGGGGCGTGGAGACCCAGTACTTC	CAWSRGVETQYF
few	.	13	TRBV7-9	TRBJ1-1	TGTGCCAGCAGTTCTCAGAGGAACACTGAAGCTTTCTTT	CASSSQRNTEAFF
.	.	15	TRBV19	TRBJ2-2	TGTGCCAGTAGTATACGGGGGGCTAACACCGGGGAGCTGTTTTTT	CASSIRGANTGELFF
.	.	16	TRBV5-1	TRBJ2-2	TGCGCCAGCAGCTTGGGTGTGACAACGAACACCGGGGAGCTGTTTTTT	CASSLGVTTNTGELFF
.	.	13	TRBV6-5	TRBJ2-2	TGTGCCAGCAGACTCGGACAGTTCGGGGAGCTGTTTTTT	CASRLGQFGELFF
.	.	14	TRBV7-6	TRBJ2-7	TGTGCCAGCAGCTCACAGGGCATGCTTGGTGAGCAGTACTTC	CASSSQGMLGEQYF
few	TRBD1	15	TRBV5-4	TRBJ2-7	TGTGCCAGCAGCTCGCGGACAGGGGGCGCGTTCGAGCAGTACTTC	CASSSRTGGAFEQYF
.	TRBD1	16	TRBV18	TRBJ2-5	TGTGCCAGCTCACTGAGACAGGGGGATCCCGCCGAGACCCAGTACTTC	CASSLRQGDPAETQYF
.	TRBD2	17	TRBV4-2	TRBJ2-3	TGTGCCAGCAGCCAAGAAGGTAGCGGGGGGGCCACAGATACGCAGTATTTT	CASSQEGSGGATDTQYF
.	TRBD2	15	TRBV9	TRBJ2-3	TGTGCCAGCAGCGTTTATAGCGGGGGCACAGATACGCAGTATTTT	CASSVYSGGTDTQYF
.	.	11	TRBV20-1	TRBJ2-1	TGCAGTGCTGTCCAGATCGGTGAGCAGTTCTTC	CSAVQIGEQFF
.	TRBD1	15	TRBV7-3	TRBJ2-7	TGTGCCAGCAGTCCGGACAGGGCCAGCACCTACGAGCAGTACTTC	CASSPDRASTYEQYF
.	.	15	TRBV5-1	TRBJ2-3	TGCGCCAGCAGCCTGACTAGTGGGGCCACAGATACGCAGTATTTT	CASSLTSGATDTQYF
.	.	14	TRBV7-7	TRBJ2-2	TGTGCTAGCAGCTTAACAGCGATGGGCGGGGAGCTGTTTTTT	CASSLTAMGGELFF
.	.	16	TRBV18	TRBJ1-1	TGTGCCAGCTCACCACGTCCCCCCGGGGGCAACACTGAAGCTTTCTTT	CASSPRPPGGNTEAFF
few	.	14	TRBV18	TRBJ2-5	TGTGCCAGCTCACCCACGAGGGAACGGGAGACCCAGTACTTC	CASSPTRERETQYF
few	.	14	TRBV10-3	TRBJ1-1	TGTGCCATCAGTTGGTCCCCCGGGGACGGTGAAGCTTTCTTT	CAISWSPGDGEAFF
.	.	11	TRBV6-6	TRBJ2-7	TGTGCCAGCATGCGGTCCTACGAGCAGTACTTC	CASMRSYEQYF
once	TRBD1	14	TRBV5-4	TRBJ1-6	TGTGCCAGCAGCTCAAGACAGGGGAAGTCACCCCTCCACTTT	CASSSRQGKSPLHF
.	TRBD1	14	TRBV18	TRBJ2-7	TGTGCCAGCTCACGCATTGAGACAGGGATCGAGCAGTACTTC	CASSRIETGIEQYF
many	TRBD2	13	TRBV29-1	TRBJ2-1	TGCAGCGCTGCGACTAGCGGGGGGGCCAGGCAGTTCTTC	CSAATSGGARQFF
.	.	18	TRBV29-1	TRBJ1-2	TGCAGCGTGAACTCAATTGATATTGGTACAGGGAAGAAGGATGGCTACACCTTC	CSVNSIDIGTGKKDGYTF
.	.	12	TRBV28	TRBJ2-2	TGTGCCACCTCCACCCAAGGTGGGGAGCTGTTTTTT	CATSTQGGELFF
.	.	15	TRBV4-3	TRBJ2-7	TGCGCCAGCAGCCAAGAGAGGGGCGAGTCCTACGAGCAGTACTTC	CASSQERGESYEQYF
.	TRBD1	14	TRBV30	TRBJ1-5	TGTGCCTGGACGCAACAGGGGATCAATCAGCCCCAGCATTTT	CAWTQQGINQPQHF
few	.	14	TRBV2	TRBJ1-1	TGTGCCAGCTCTAGACAGGCAATGAACACTGAAGCTTTCTTT	CASSRQAMNTEAFF
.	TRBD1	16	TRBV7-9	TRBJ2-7	TGTGCCAGCAGCCCGCGTGACAGGGGAAGGTGGGAAGAGCAGTACTTC	CASSPRDRGRWEEQYF
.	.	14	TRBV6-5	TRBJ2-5	TGTGCCAGCAGCCGGCCAGGAACCCCCAGGACCCAGTACTTC	CASSRPGTPRTQYF
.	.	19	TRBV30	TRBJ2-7	TGTGCCTGGCACCCCGCCCCCGGGGACAAACTCCCCTACTCTACCGAGCAGTACTTC	CAWHPAPGDKLPYSTEQYF
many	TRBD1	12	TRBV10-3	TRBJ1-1	TGTGCCATCAGTGACGACAGGGCGGGAGCTTTCTTT	CAISDDRAGAFF
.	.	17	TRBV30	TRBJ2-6	TGTGCCTGGAGTAAAGGTACAGGCCGCTCTGGGGCCAACGTCCTGACTTTC	CAWSKGTGRSGANVLTF